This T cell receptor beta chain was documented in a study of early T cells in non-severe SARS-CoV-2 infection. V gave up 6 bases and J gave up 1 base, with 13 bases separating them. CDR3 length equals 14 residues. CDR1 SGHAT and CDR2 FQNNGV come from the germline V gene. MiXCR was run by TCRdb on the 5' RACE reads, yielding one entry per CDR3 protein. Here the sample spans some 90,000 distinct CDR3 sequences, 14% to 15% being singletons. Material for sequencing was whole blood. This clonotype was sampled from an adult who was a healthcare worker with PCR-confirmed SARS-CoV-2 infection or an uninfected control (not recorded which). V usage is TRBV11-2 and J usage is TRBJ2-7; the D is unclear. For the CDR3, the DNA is TGTGCCAGCAGTCCATTCGTCGGTTCCTACGAGCAGTACTTC. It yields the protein CASSPFVGSYEQYF.